Here is one T cell receptor (beta chain) with its context. The source of the sample is a study of CD8 T cells in Susac syndrome. Germline loops: CDR1 SGHTA, CDR2 FQGNSA. There are 16 residues in the CDR3. Unmatched junction bases numbered 7, after V lost 1 base and J lost 5 bases. Bulk CD8+ and CD4+ cells came from magnetic negative isolation; CD8+ TEMRA by FACS. Reverse transcription used 0.5 to 1 ug RNA and random hexamers. An immunoSEQ multiplex PCR generated amplified TCR beta CDR3 products spanning 54 Vbeta and 13 Jbeta. MiXCR was run by TCRdb on the immunoSEQ multiplex PCR reads, yielding one entry per CDR3 protein. This table has fewer than 350,000 distinct CDR3 sequences, about nine tenths appearing once.

The TCR comes from a human donor with multiple sclerosis. Sequencing used CD8+ T cells from PBMCs. V gene TRBV7-2 combines with J gene TRBJ2-3; 9 nucleotides align to TRBD2. Here the CDR3 reads CASSLGAGGAGDTQYF. CDR3 DNA: TGTGCCAGCAGCTTAGGCGCGGGAGGGGCGGGAGATACGCAGTATTTT.